The entry below describes one TCR beta chain. V was clipped by 4 bases and J by 2 bases, with 12 bases between them. Per the germline V gene, CDR1 is MNHNY and CDR2 is SVGAGI (reference sequence). The CDR3 sequence is 15 residues long. The sample comes from a study of cytomegalovirus exposure and HLA in healthy donors. In the PCR, 60 Vbeta and 13 Jbeta primers were used. Sequenced by immunoSEQ multiplex PCR; TCRdb stores in-frame clones only, minus some. Here the sample spans about 78,000 clones, 55% to 85% being singletons. The source material was PBMCs. This TCR came from a woman in her forties in good health and CMV-seropositive. The V and J genes are TRBV6-6 and TRBJ1-5, with D hard to call. Written as DNA, the CDR3 is TGTGCCAGCAGTTCAGAGAGACGGGGCAATCAGCCCCAGCATTTT. It specifies CASSSERRGNQPQHF.